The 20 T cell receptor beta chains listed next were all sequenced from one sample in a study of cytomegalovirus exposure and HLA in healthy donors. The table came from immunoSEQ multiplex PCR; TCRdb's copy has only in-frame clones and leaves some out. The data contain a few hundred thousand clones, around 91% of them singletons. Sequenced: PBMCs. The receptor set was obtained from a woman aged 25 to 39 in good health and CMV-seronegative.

The CDR3 loop reads CASSLEGDEQYF. As DNA, the CDR3 is TGTGCCAGCAGCTTAGAGGGGGACGAGCAGTACTTC. The chain has TRBV7-6 and TRBJ2-7, with D tentatively TRBD1 (6 bases). The CDR3 consists of 12 residues. Germline loops: CDR1 SGHVS, CDR2 FNYEAQ. V dropped 1 base and J dropped 5 bases, with 6 bases sitting between them.

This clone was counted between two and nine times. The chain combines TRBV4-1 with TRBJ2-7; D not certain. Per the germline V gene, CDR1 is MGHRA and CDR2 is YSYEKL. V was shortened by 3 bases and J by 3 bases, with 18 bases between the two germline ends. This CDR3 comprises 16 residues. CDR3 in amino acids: CASSQLLDSVLYEQYF. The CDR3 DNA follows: TGCGCCAGCAGCCAGTTGCTAGATTCTGTCCTCTACGAGCAGTACTTC.

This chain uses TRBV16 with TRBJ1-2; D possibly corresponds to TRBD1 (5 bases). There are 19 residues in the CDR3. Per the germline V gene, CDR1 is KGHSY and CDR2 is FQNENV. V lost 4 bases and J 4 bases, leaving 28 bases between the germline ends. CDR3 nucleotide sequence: TGTGCCAGCAGCCGCTTTACGGGGCCCGATCAGGGCTGGAGCTATGGCTACACCTTC. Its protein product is CASSRFTGPDQGWSYGYTF.

This chain's CDR3 is CASSRVGVEAFF. CDR3 DNA: TGTGCCAGCAGCCGCGTAGGGGTTGAAGCTTTCTTT. The V call is TRBV7-9, the J call TRBJ1-1, with D perhaps matching TRBD1 (5 bases). Trimming pared 5 bases from V and 7 bases from J, leaving 11 bases between. From germline, CDR1 is SEHNR and CDR2 FQNEAQ (reference sequence). The CDR3 runs to 12 residues.

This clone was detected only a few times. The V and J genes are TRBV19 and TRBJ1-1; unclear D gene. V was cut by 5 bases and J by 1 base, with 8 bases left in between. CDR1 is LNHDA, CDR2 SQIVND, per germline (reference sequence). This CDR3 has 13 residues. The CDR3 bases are TGTGCCAGTAGTCCTGGGCAGAACACTGAAGCTTTCTTT. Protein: CASSPGQNTEAFF. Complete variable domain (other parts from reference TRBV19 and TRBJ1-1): DGGITQSPKYLFRKEGQNVTLSCEQNLNHDAMYWYRQDPGQGLRLIYYSQIVNDFQKGDIAEGYSVSREKKESFPLTVTSAQKNPTAFYLCASSPGQNTEAFFGQGTRLTVV.

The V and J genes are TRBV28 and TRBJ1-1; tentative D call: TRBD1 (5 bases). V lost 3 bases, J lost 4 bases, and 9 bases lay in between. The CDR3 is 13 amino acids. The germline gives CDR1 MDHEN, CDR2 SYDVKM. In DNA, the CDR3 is TGTGCCAGCAGTTTCAGGGTGAGCACTGAAGCTTTCTTT. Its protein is CASSFRVSTEAFF.

CDR3 sequence (DNA): TGTGCCAGTAGTATGGGACATTCAGATACGCAGTATTTT. This encodes CASSMGHSDTQYF. The V call is TRBV19, the J call TRBJ2-3; the D gene is possibly TRBD1 (6 bases). Germline V gene sequence: CDR1 LNHDA, CDR2 SQIVND (reference sequence). This CDR3 has 13 amino acids. Trimming pared 3 bases from V and 4 bases from J, leaving 8 bases between.

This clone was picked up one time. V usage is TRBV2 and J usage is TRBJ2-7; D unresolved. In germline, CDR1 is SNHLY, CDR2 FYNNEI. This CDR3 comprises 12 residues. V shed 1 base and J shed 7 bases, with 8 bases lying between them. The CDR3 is CASSEVGQEQYF. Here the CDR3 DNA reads TGTGCCAGCAGTGAAGTGGGTCAGGAGCAGTACTTC.

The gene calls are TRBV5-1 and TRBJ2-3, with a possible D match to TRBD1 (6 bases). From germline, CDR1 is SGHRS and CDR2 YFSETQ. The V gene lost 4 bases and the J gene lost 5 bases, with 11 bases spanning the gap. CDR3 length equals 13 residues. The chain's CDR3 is CASSTLQGDTQYF. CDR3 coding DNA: TGCGCCAGCAGCACCCTACAGGGAGATACGCAGTATTTT. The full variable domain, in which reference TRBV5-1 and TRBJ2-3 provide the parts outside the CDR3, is KAGVTQTPRYLIKTRGQQVTLSCSPISGHRSVSWYQQTPGQGLQFLFEYFSETQRNKGNFPGRFSGRQFSNSRSEMNVSTLELGDSALYLCASSTLQGDTQYFGPGTRLTVL.

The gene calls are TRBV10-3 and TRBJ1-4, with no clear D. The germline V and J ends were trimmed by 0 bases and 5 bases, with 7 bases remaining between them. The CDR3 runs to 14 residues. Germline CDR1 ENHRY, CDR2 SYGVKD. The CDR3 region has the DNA TGTGCCATCAGTGAGTCAGCACAAAATGAAAAACTGTTTTTT. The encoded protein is CAISESAQNEKLFF.

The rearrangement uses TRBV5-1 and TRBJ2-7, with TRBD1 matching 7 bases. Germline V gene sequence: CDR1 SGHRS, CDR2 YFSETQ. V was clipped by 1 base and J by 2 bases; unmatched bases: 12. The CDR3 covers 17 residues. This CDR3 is CASSLWTGTAGTYEQYF. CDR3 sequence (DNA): TGCGCCAGCAGCTTGTGGACGGGGACAGCAGGAACCTACGAGCAGTACTTC.

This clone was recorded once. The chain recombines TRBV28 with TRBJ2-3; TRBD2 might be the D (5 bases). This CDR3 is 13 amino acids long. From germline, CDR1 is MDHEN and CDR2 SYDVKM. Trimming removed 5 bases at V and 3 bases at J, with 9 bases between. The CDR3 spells CASSPPGTDTQYF. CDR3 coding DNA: TGTGCCAGCAGTCCCCCGGGGACAGATACGCAGTATTTT.

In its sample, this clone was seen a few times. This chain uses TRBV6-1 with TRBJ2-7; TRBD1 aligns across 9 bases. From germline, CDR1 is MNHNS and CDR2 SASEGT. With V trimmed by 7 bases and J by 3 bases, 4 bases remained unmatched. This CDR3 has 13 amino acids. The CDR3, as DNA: TGTGCCAGCAAGTCGGGACAGGGCTACGAGCAGTACTTC. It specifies CASKSGQGYEQYF.

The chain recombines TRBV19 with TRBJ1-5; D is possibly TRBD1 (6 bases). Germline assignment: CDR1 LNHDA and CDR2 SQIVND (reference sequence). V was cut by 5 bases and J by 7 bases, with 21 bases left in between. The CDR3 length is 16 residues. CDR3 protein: CASSVTTGNIKQPQHF. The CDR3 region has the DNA TGTGCCAGTAGTGTTACGACAGGTAACATTAAACAGCCCCAGCATTTT.

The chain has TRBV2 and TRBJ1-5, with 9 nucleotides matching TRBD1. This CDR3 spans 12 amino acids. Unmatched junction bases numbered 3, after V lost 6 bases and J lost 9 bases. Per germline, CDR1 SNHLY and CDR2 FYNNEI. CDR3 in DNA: TGTGCCAGCAGCCCGGGACAGGGGCCCCAGCATTTT. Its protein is CASSPGQGPQHF.

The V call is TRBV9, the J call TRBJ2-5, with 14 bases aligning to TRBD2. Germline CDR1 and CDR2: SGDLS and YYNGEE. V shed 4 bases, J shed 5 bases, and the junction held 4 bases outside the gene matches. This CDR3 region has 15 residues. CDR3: CASSLGLAGDETQYF. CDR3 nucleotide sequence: TGTGCCAGCAGCTTGGGACTAGCGGGAGATGAGACCCAGTACTTC.

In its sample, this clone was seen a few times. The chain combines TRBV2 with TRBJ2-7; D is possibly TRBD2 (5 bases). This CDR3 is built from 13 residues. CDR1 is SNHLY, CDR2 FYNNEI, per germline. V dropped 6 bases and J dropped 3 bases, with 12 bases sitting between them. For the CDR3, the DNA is TGTGCCAGCAGCCGGAGGAACAGCTACGAGCAGTACTTC. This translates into CASSRRNSYEQYF.

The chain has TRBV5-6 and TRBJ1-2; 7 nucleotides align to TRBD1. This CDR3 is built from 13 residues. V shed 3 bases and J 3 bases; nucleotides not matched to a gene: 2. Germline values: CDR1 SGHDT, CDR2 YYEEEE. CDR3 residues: CASSYGQDYGYTF. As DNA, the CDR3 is TGTGCCAGCAGCTACGGACAGGACTATGGCTACACCTTC.

The CDR3 DNA sequence: TGTGCCAGCAGTTCGACATTAGCGGAAGAAGGGTACATTCAGTACTTC. Its protein product is CASSSTLAEEGYIQYF. This sequence joins TRBV28 and TRBJ2-4; possible D gene TRBD2, 6 bases. This CDR3 region has 16 residues. V was clipped by 4 bases and J by 8 bases, with 21 bases between them. Per the germline V gene, CDR1 is MDHEN and CDR2 is SYDVKM.

DNA of the CDR3: TGTGCCAGCAGTTACTTTCCATCAACAGGGGGTAGGCTCTACGAGCAGTACTTC. This gives the protein CASSYFPSTGGRLYEQYF. This chain joins TRBV5-6 and TRBJ2-7; 8 positions match TRBD1. The CDR3 is 18 residues long. The trim removed 5 bases at V and 3 bases at J, leaving 19 bases unmatched. Germline assignment: CDR1 SGHDT and CDR2 YYEEEE.